The clone carrying this T cell receptor (beta chain) has only a few counts. This sample was taken from a study of blood T cells in healthy people across ages. Primed by a sample-barcoded 5' primer and a J-beta primer mix, a second PCR proceeded for roughly 7 to 11 cycles. In TCRdb, the 5' RACE reads were re-called with MiXCR into one record per CDR3 protein. Found here are a few hundred thousand distinct CDR3 sequences, about 28% of them singletons; the top ten hold over 3.5%. Germline CDR1 is SGHRS and CDR2 is YFSETQ. The CDR3 has 15 residues. The same sample was also studied in work on T cells of mothers and their children.

This chain links TRBV5-1 with TRBJ2-5; 7 nucleotides align to TRBD1. The J call may be wrong; the DNA end is better matched by TRBJ2-7. This clonotype originated in a boy aged 2 to 10 in good health. The specimen sequenced was blood. CDR3 loop: CASSLELGGLYEQYF. The DNA of the CDR3 is TGCGCCAGCAGCTTGGAATTAGGGGGCCTCTACGAGCAGTACTTC.